The 9 T cell receptor beta chains below were found in one sample sequenced in a study of patients and donors after allogeneic stem cell transplantation (dated by TCRdb to the early 2020s). Libraries came from RT-PCR. Sequencing took place on a NextSeq 550. The public sequencing data were trimmed at Q25 with fastp and processed into clonotypes with MiXCR by TCRdb, which kept only in-frame beta chains. Each CDR3 protein gets just one entry, which takes the most common genes and DNA from the rows behind it. The sample yields roughly 960,000 distinct CDR3 sequences; roughly 18% were counted once. The ten most abundant clones make up 6% of the sample. The sequencing sample was made of blood, either unsorted or a sorted T cell fraction (not recorded which). The receptors were gathered from a human donor who was either an allogeneic HSCT recipient or a stem cell or donor lymphocyte infusion donor (not recorded which). It is not recorded whose cells these are; they may come from a transplant donor.

This clonotype was observed a handful of times. J is TRBJ2-2 and V is TRBV15; TRBD1 might be the D (5 bases). This CDR3 contains 16 residues. V lost 8 bases, J lost 2 bases, and 18 bases lay in between. The germline V gene encodes CDR1 LNHNV and CDR2 YYDKDF (reference sequence). The CDR3 DNA is TGTGCCACCTGGGGCGAAAGGGGCTCTAACACCGGGGAGCTGTTTTTT. It codes for CATWGERGSNTGELFF.

The chain is built from TRBV20-1 and TRBJ2-2; 11 bases match TRBD2. Trimming at V came to 5 bases and at J to 7 bases, leaving 9 bases not matched to a gene. Germline V CDR1 and CDR2: DFQATT, SNEGSKA (reference sequence). There are 15 residues in the CDR3. The CDR3 region has the DNA TGCAGTGCTGGATCTCGACTAGCGGGAAGCGGGGAGCTGTTTTTT. Translation: CSAGSRLAGSGELFF.

The chain combines TRBV30 with TRBJ1-3; D gene unclear. Deletions cut 8 bases from V and 0 bases from J, with 11 bases between. The CDR3 covers 13 residues. The germline V gene encodes CDR1 GTSNPN and CDR2 SVGIG (reference sequence). For the CDR3, the DNA is TGTGCCGGACTAGTTGCCTCTGGAAACACCATATATTTT. It is translated as CAGLVASGNTIYF.

This clonotype was picked up many times. The chain links TRBV15 to TRBJ2-7; tentatively, D is TRBD1 (5 bases). This CDR3 is 15 amino acids long. The germline gives CDR1 LNHNV, CDR2 YYDKDF (reference sequence). V was clipped by 0 bases and J by 4 bases, with 13 bases between them. CDR3 in DNA: TGTGCCACCAGCAGAGATCCCAGGGCAGAATACGAGCAGTACTTC. It yields the protein CATSRDPRAEYEQYF.

This clonotype has more than one count but fewer than ten. The rearrangement uses TRBV5-1 and TRBJ2-2, with unresolved D. The CDR3 length is 14 residues. V was cut by 0 bases and J by 5 bases, with 8 bases left in between. Germline CDR1 SGHRS, CDR2 YFSETQ. CDR3 DNA: TGCGCCAGCAGCTTGGAACGGATGACCGGGGAGCTGTTTTTT. Translating gives CASSLERMTGELFF.

This clonotype showed up just a few times. The CDR3 bases are TGTGCCAGCAGTGAAGGGGCCGGGGGGCATCAGCCCCAGCATTTT. Protein: CASSEGAGGHQPQHF. This chain connects TRBV6-1 to TRBJ1-5; a weak D match, TRBD1 (6 bases). The CDR3 extends over 15 amino acids. Germline V gives CDR1 MNHNS, CDR2 SASEGT. V was pared by 1 base and J by 5 bases, with 12 bases between.

The table lists this clonotype with many counts. The V and J genes are TRBV10-3 and TRBJ2-1; 8 bases line up with TRBD2. CDR1 is ENHRY, CDR2 SYGVKD, per germline. The trim removed 4 bases at V and 3 bases at J, leaving 5 bases unmatched. This CDR3 has 15 residues. CDR3 nucleotide sequence: TGTGCCATCAGTGCGACTAGCGACCACTACAATGAGCAGTTCTTC. It codes for CAISATSDHYNEQFF.

This clonotype was observed a handful of times. The V call is TRBV20-1, the J call TRBJ1-1, with 9 positions matching TRBD1. The length of the CDR3 is 15 residues. V lost 3 bases and J lost 2; bases outside the gene matches: 7. Germline CDR1 is DFQATT and CDR2 is SNEGSKA (reference sequence). The CDR3 DNA sequence: TGCAGTGCTAGGTACAGGGGGCGCCGAAACACTGAAGCTTTCTTT. Its translation is CSARYRGRRNTEAFF.

The chain has TRBV6-1 and TRBJ1-2, with TRBD1 as a possible D gene (5 bases). With 8 bases removed from V and 8 bases from J, the gap between germline ends came to 18 bases. The CDR3 runs 13 residues. CDR1 MNHNS and CDR2 SASEGT come from the germline V gene. CDR3 in DNA: TGTGCCAGCGTAAAATCAAGGGGTAACGGCTACACCTTC. Translating gives CASVKSRGNGYTF.